This T cell receptor (beta chain) was identified in a study of liver allograft versus peripheral blood T cells (dated by TCRdb to the early 2020s). Looking at the study overall: The study compared the T cell receptor repertoires present in transplanted livers with the repertoires present in the peripheral blood of liver transplant recipients.

TCRdb lists the instrument as Illumina MiSeq. The public reads were quality trimmed at Q25 with fastp and then assembled into clones with MiXCR by TCRdb, keeping productive beta chains. Every CDR3 protein is listed once, alongside the most common genes and DNA of its rows. This sample has 9,700 or so distinct CDR3 sequences in its table, and approximately 26% of those were observed once. Roughly 8.3% of the sample goes to the ten largest clones. Study-level results and caveats: The T cell receptor repertoires within liver allografts were reported to be different from the T cell receptor repertoires detected in peripheral blood.

The CDR3 contains 15 residues, cysteine and phenylalanine counted. The read is trimmed to its CDR3 DNA, 45 bases read in frame from base 1. Cut back by 7 bases and 5 bases, the V and J ends lie 20 bases apart. To note about this clonotype: It lacks a known antigen. Base qualities are not recorded, but no much larger clone differs from it by a single base.

This receptor was taken from a human patient who had a liver transplant. Post transplant, some T cells may arise from the graft donor. The V and J genes are TRBV12-3 or TRBV12-4 and TRBJ1-2; a weak D assignment points to TRBD1 (6 bases agree). The CDR3 region: CASNGRGRIGYGYTF. Here is the DNA: TGTGCCAGCAACGGCAGGGGAAGGATCGGGTATGGCTACACCTTC.